Sequencing of this TCR beta chain was carried out in a study of radiation and T cells in renal cell carcinoma. The study's findings and limits: Top tumor clonotypes rose in blood 2 weeks post-radiation, then contracted.

Regarding this clone: Its specificity is not known.

Libraries were prepared by immunoSEQ multiplex PCR; TCRdb keeps only in-frame clonotypes and omits some of them. Found here are some 120,000 clones, around 90% of them singletons; the top ten hold about 5.6%. Time point defined: blood 2 weeks post-SBRT. The treatment is: 15 Gy SBRT to primary tumor, nephrectomy 4 weeks later. Radiation-treated patients gave blood at baseline, week 2 and week 4. The germline CDR1 and CDR2 sequences are SGHRS and YFSETQ. The CDR3 runs to 15 residues. V gave up 0 bases and J gave up 3 bases, with 12 bases separating them. The chain joins TRBV5-1 to TRBJ1-1, with D unresolved. This sequence originates from a woman aged 65 to 85 with renal cell carcinoma. The sequences come from blood, collected from a patient whose treatment included radiotherapy and nephrectomy. CDR3: CASSLGGGPHTEAFF. The DNA for the CDR3 is TGCGCCAGCAGCTTGGGTGGAGGGCCCCACACTGAAGCTTTCTTT. Drawing the rest from reference TRBV5-1 and TRBJ1-1, the complete variable domain is KAGVTQTPRYLIKTRGQQVTLSCSPISGHRSVSWYQQTPGQGLQFLFEYFSETQRNKGNFPGRFSGRQFSNSRSEMNVSTLELGDSALYLCASSLGGGPHTEAFFGQGTRLTVV.